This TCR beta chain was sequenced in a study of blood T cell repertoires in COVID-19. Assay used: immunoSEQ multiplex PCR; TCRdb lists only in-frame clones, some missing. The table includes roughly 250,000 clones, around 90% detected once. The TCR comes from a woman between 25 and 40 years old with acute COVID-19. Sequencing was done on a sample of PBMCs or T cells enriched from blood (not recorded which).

The CDR3 sequence: CASSYFRTSTNEQFF. The CDR3 DNA reads as TGTGCCAGCAGTTACTTTCGGACTAGTACCAATGAGCAGTTCTTC. This rearrangement joins TRBV6-5 to TRBJ2-1; TRBD2 matches 7 bases. J gave up 6 bases and V 1 base, and 6 bases lay outside the gene matches. The CDR3 length is 15 residues. Germline V gene lookup returns CDR1 MNHEY and CDR2 SVGAGI.